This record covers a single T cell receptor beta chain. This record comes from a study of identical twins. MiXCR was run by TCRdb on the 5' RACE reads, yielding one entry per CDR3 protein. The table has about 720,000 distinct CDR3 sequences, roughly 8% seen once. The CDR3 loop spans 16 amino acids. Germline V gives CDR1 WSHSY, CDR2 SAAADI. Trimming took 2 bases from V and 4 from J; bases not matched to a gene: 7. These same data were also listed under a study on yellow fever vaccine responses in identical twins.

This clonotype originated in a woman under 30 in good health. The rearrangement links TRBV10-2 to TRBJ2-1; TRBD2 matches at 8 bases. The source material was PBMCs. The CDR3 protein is CASSEPAGTSYNEQFF. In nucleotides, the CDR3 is TGCGCCAGCAGTGAGCCCGCCGGGACTAGTTACAATGAGCAGTTCTTC.